Each of the 3 T cell receptor beta chains below was sequenced from the same sample in a study of graft-versus-host responses after intestinal transplantation. The authors processed graft tissue to release intraepithelial and lamina propria lymphocytes. Some clones are missing from TCRdb's copy, which holds only in-frame ones; the method was immunoSEQ multiplex PCR. The top ten clones hold under 30% of a sample with approximately 1,000 clones, about four fifths of them seen once. This specimen was ileum tissue, taken 250 days after intestinal transplantation. These receptors originate from a human patient who received an intestinal transplant, so some T cells may come from the graft donor.

This chain connects TRBV4-1 to TRBJ2-1; 7 positions match TRBD2. V lost 0 bases, J lost 4 bases, and 9 bases stayed unmatched. Germline assignment: CDR1 MGHRA and CDR2 YSYEKL. The CDR3 is 17 amino acids. This chain's CDR3 is CASSQDAPGLRYNEQFF. Written as DNA, the CDR3 is TGCGCCAGCAGCCAAGATGCCCCGGGACTACGATACAATGAGCAGTTCTTC.

This clone appeared once. The genes are TRBV9 and TRBJ2-7; 10 positions agree with TRBD1. Germline V CDR1 and CDR2: SGDLS, YYNGEE. The CDR3 runs 14 residues. V was clipped by 4 bases and J by 2 bases; unmatched bases: 3. The CDR3 region is CASSHGQGAYEQYF. CDR3 in DNA: TGTGCCAGCAGCCACGGACAGGGGGCCTACGAGCAGTACTTC.

The rearrangement joins TRBV19 to TRBJ2-1, with TRBD2 identical over 10 bases. Germline V gene sequence: CDR1 LNHDA, CDR2 SQIVND (reference sequence). This CDR3 region has 15 residues. The V segment lost 5 bases and the J segment 6 bases; nucleotides outside the gene matches: 7. The CDR3 coding sequence is TGTGCCAGTAGTCCGCCCAGCGGGAGGGCCAATGAGCAGTTCTTC. This sequence encodes CASSPPSGRANEQFF.